This T cell receptor beta chain was recorded in a study of blood T cell repertoires in COVID-19. Across the study: COVID-19 samples, acute and convalescent, were from the United States, Italy and Spain. Nucleic acid was either cDNA or gDNA, and it came from T cells, B-cell-depleted T cells, or PBMCs.

This clone was seen just once. As handled by the study authors: Estimation of nucleated cell counts relied on the amplification of reference gene primers. Sequencing was performed with immunoSEQ multiplex PCR; in TCRdb, only in-frame clones are kept and a portion is missing. The V and J calls and clone size come from that table; D and trimming were worked out from the DNA. Among some 350,000 clones listed, about 90% were seen once. Germline CDR1 is SQVTM and CDR2 is ANQGSEA. Trimming pared 0 bases from V and 5 bases from J, leaving 16 bases between. CDR3 length: 15 amino acids. The sample was peripheral blood. The chain carries TRBV29-1 and TRBJ1-2, with D perhaps TRBD1 (6 bases). This sequence was found in a young man with active or convalescent COVID-19. The CDR3 loop is CSVEDRGQTPYGYTF. CDR3 nucleotide sequence: TGCAGCGTTGAAGATCGCGGACAGACTCCATATGGCTACACCTTC.